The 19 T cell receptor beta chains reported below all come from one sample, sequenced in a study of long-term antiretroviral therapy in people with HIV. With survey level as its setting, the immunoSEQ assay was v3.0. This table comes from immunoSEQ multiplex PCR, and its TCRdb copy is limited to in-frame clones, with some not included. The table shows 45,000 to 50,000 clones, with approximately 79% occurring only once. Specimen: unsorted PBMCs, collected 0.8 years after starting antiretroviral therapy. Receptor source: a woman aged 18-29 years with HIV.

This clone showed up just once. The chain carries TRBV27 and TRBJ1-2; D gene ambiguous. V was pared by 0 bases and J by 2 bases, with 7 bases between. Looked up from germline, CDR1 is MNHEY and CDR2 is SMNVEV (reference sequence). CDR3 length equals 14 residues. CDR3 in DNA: TGTGCCAGCAGTTTATCAACAGCCAACTATGGCTACACCTTC. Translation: CASSLSTANYGYTF.

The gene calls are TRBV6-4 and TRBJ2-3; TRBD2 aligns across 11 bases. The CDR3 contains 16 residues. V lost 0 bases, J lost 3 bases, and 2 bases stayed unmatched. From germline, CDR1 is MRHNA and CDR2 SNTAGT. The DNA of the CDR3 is TGTGCCAGCAGTGACTCTAGCGGGAGGGCGACAGATACGCAGTATTTT. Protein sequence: CASSDSSGRATDTQYF.

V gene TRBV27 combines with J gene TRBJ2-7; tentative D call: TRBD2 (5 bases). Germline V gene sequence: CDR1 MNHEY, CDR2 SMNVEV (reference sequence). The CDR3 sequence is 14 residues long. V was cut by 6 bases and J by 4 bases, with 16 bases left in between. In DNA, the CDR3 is TGTGCCAGCAGATACCGAGGGAGTAGTTACGAGCAGTACTTC. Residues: CASRYRGSSYEQYF.

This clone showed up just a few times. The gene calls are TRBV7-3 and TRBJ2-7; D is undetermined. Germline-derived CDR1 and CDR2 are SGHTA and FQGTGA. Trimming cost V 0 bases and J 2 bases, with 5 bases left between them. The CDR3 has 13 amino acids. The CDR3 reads CASSLTATYEQYF. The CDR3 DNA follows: TGTGCCAGCAGCTTAACAGCAACCTACGAGCAGTACTTC.

The CDR3 loop is CASSLTGDETQYF. The CDR3, as DNA: TGTGCCAGCAGTTTAACAGGGGACGAGACCCAGTACTTC. The V and J genes are TRBV27 and TRBJ2-5, with TRBD1 matching 7 bases. After removal of 2 bases from V and 5 bases from J, the junction contained 2 bases not matched to a gene. Germline-derived CDR1 and CDR2 are MNHEY and SMNVEV (reference sequence). The CDR3 is 13 residues long.

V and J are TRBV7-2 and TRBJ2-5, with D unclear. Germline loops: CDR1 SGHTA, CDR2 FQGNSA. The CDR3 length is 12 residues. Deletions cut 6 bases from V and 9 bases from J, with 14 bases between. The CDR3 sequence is CASSPGGWAQYF. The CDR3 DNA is TGTGCCAGCAGTCCTGGCGGATGGGCCCAGTACTTC.

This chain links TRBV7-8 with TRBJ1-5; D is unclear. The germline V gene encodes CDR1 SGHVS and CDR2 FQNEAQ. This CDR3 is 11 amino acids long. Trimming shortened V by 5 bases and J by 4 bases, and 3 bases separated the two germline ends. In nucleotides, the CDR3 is TGTGCCAGCAGCCCGAATCAGCCCCAGCATTTT. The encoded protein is CASSPNQPQHF.

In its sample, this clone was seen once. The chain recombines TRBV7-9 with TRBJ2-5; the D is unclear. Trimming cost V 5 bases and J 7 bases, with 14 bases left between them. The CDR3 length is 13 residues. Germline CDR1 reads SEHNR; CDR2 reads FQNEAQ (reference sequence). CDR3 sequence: CASSLEQLGTQYF. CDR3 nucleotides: TGTGCCAGCAGCCTGGAGCAGTTAGGGACCCAGTACTTC.

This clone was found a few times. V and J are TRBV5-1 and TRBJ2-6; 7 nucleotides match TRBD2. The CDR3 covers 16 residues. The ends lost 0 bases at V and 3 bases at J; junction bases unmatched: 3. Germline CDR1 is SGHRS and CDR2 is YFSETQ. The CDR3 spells CASSLGSGGGANVLTF. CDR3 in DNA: TGCGCCAGCAGCTTGGGATCGGGAGGTGGGGCCAACGTCCTGACTTTC.

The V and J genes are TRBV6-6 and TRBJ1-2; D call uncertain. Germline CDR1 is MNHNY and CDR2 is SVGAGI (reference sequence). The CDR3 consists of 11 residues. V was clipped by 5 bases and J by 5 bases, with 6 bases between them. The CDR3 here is CASSGNYGYTF. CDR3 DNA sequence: TGTGCCAGCAGTGGCAATTATGGCTACACCTTC.

This CDR3 is CASSLQGATDYGYTF. CDR3 nucleotides: TGTGCCAGCAGCTTACAGGGGGCTACGGACTATGGCTACACCTTC. The V call is TRBV5-6, the J call TRBJ1-2; 9 bases agree with TRBD1. The CDR3 is made up of 15 amino acids. The V gene end was trimmed by 2 bases and the J gene end by 3 bases; junction bases not matched to a gene: 5. Per germline, CDR1 SGHDT and CDR2 YYEEEE.

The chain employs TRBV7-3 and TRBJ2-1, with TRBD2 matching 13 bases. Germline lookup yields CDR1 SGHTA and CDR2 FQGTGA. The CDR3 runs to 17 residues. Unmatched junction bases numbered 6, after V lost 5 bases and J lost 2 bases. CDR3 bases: TGTGCCAGCAGCCTCGGACTAGCGGGAGTCCCCTACAATGAGCAGTTCTTC. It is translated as CASSLGLAGVPYNEQFF.

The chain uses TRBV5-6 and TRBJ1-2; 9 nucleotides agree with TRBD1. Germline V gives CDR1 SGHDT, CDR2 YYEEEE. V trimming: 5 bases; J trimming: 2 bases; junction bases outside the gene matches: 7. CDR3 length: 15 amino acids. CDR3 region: CASSYSGTGNYGYTF. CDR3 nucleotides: TGTGCCAGCAGTTATTCCGGGACAGGGAACTATGGCTACACCTTC.

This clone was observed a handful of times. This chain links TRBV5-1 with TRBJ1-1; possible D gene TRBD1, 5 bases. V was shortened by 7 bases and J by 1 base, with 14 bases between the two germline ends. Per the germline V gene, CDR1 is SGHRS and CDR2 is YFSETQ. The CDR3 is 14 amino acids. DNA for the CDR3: TGCGCCAGCCGCTACGAGACAGAGAACACTGAAGCTTTCTTT. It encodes CASRYETENTEAFF.

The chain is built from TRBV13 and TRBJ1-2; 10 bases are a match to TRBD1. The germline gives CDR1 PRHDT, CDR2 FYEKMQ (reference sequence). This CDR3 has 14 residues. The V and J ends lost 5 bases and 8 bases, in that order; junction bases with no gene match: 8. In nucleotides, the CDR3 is TGTGCCAGCAGCACTCACGGGACAGGGGACGGCTACACCTTC. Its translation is CASSTHGTGDGYTF.

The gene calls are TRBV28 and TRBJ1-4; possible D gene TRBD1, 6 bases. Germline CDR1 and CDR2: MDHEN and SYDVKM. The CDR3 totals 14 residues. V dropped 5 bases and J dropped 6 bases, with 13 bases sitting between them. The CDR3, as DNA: TGTGCCAGCAGTCGGGAGGGGGGCGATGAAAAACTGTTTTTT. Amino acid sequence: CASSREGGDEKLFF.

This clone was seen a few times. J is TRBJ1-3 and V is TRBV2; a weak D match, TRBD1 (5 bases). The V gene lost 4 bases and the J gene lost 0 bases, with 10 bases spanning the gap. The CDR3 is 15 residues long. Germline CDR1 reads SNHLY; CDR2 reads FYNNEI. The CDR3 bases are TGTGCCAGCAGTGCGGGACTGGACTCTGGAAACACCATATATTTT. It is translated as CASSAGLDSGNTIYF.

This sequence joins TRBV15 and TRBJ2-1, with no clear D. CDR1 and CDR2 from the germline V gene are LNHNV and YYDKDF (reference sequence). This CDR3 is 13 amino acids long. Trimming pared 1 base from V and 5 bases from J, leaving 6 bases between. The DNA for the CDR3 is TGTGCCACCAGCAGAGTCCAGCACAATGAGCAGTTCTTC. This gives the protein CATSRVQHNEQFF.

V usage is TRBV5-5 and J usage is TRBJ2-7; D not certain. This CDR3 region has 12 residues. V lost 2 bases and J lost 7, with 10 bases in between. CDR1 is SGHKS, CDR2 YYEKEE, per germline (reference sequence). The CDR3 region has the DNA TGTGCCAGCAGCTTCCCTACTTGGGAGCAGTACTTC. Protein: CASSFPTWEQYF.